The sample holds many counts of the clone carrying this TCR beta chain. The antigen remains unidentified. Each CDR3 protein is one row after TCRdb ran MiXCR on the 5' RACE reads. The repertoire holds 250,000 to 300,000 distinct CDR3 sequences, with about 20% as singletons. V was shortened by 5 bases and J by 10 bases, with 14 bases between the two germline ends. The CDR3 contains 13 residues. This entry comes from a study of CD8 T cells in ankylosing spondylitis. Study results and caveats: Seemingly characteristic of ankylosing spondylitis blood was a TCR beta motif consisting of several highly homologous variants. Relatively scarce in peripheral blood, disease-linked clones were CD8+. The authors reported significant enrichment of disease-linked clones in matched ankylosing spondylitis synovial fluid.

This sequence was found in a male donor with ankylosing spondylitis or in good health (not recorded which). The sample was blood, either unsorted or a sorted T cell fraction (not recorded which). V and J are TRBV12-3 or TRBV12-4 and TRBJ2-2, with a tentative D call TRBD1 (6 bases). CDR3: CASSPTGILELFF. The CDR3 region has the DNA TGTGCCAGCAGTCCCACAGGGATCCTGGAGCTGTTTTTT.